The rows below give T cell receptor beta chains drawn from one sample of a study of OX40 agonist ivuxolimab in advanced cancers. Generated by immunoSEQ multiplex PCR, the TCRdb table keeps only in-frame clones and is missing some. The sample includes about 62,000 clones, around 85% of them seen just once. The input for sequencing was CD4+ or CD8+ T cells sorted from blood, taken in a trial of the OX40 agonist ivuxolimab. These receptors originate from an adult with an advanced solid tumor such as melanoma, head and neck, liver or kidney cancer. The CDR3 runs from the conserved cysteine through the conserved F or W. A D gene is named only where the DNA matches it firmly. Some rows have no size entry. The others give once, few or many, or a class for an expanded clone.

NA NA TRBJ2-3 TRBV10-3 CAISEGITDTQYF TGTGCCATCTCGGAAGGGATCACAGATACGCAGTATTTT
TRBD2 NA TRBJ2-1 TRBV27 CASSSSGGPVVEQFF TGTGCCAGCAGTTCTAGCGGGGGGCCCGTCGTTGAGCAGTTCTTC
TRBD2 NA TRBJ2-1 TRBV28 CASSSSGNSYNEQFF TGTGCCAGCAGTTCTAGCGGGAACTCCTACAATGAGCAGTTCTTC
TRBD1 few TRBJ1-1 TRBV28 CASSPTGGGTEAFF TGTGCCAGCAGCCCGACAGGGGGCGGCACTGAAGCTTTCTTT
NA NA TRBJ2-3 TRBV28 CASSPRGRGTDTQYF TGTGCCAGCAGTCCCCGGGGGCGCGGCACAGATACGCAGTATTTT
TRBD1 NA TRBJ2-1 TRBV5-4 CASSLAGGAGYNEQFF TGTGCCAGCAGCTTAGCAGGGGGCGCGGGGTACAATGAGCAGTTCTTC
TRBD1 NA TRBJ2-1 TRBV27 CASTNRGNEQFF TGTGCCAGCACCAACAGGGGCAATGAGCAGTTCTTC
NA few TRBJ1-1 TRBV14 CASSHTVGRGLTEAFF TGTGCCAGCAGCCACACTGTCGGCAGGGGACTGACTGAAGCTTTCTTT
TRBD1 NA TRBJ2-3 TRBV19 CASSARDRGTDTQYF TGTGCCAGTAGTGCGCGGGACAGGGGCACAGATACGCAGTATTTT
NA NA TRBJ1-2 TRBV28 CASTPAGLGYGYTF TGTGCCAGCACCCCGGCAGGTTTAGGATATGGCTACACCTTC
NA few TRBJ2-5 TRBV19 CASSVTEYGTQYF TGTGCCAGTAGTGTGACAGAATATGGGACCCAGTACTTC
TRBD2 NA TRBJ2-2 TRBV5-1 CASSLLAGGTGELFF TGCGCCAGCAGCCTACTAGCGGGAGGCACCGGGGAGCTGTTTTTT
NA NA TRBJ2-1 TRBV29-1 CSVGGGPYNEQFF TGCAGCGTTGGGGGTGGACCTTACAATGAGCAGTTCTTC
TRBD2 NA TRBJ2-1 TRBV18 CASSPLEAGVANEQFF TGTGCCAGCTCACCACTGGAAGCGGGAGTGGCCAATGAGCAGTTCTTC
TRBD1 NA TRBJ1-4 TRBV7-9 CASSLNWDSNEKLFF TGTGCCAGCAGCTTAAATTGGGACAGTAATGAAAAACTGTTTTTT
NA NA TRBJ1-6 TRBV6-6 CASRVREGSPLHF TGTGCCAGCAGGGTCAGGGAGGGATCACCCCTCCACTTT
NA NA TRBJ2-2 TRBV19 CASSRGVNTGELFF TGTGCCAGTAGTAGAGGGGTGAACACCGGGGAGCTGTTTTTT
NA NA TRBJ1-4 TRBV29-1 CSVTVGGVNEKLFF TGCAGCGTTACCGTCGGGGGAGTTAATGAAAAACTGTTTTTT
NA NA TRBJ1-1 TRBV25-1 CASSELGSYDTEAFF TGTGCCAGCAGTGAACTAGGCAGCTACGACACTGAAGCTTTCTTT
NA NA TRBJ2-1 TRBV28 CASSALSTGTNNEQFF TGTGCCAGCAGTGCCTTATCAACCGGGACAAACAATGAGCAGTTCTTC
NA NA TRBJ2-5 TRBV5-8 CASSPRRTQYF TGTGCCAGCAGCCCCCGGCGGACCCAGTACTTC
NA NA TRBJ1-3 TRBV18 CASSVQDTLLTGNTIYF TGTGCCAGCTCAGTACAGGACACTCTCTTAACTGGAAACACCATATATTTT
NA NA TRBJ2-2 TRBV2 CASSEGRGGELFF TGTGCCAGCAGTGAGGGGCGAGGAGGGGAGCTGTTTTTT
NA NA TRBJ1-1 TRBV5-6 CASSPRTGTEAFF TGTGCCAGCAGCCCGCGCACAGGGACTGAAGCTTTCTTT
NA NA TRBJ1-4 TRBV2 CASSERVGLAEKLFF TGTGCCAGCAGTGAAAGGGTAGGGCTCGCCGAAAAACTGTTTTTT
NA medium-sized TRBJ2-1 TRBV7-2 CASSPPPGLHNEQFF TGTGCCAGCAGCCCACCTCCGGGACTCCACAATGAGCAGTTCTTC
TRBD2 NA TRBJ2-3 TRBV19 CASNLGSGTDSTDTQYF TGTGCCAGTAACCTTGGTAGCGGGACGGATTCCACAGATACGCAGTATTTT
NA NA TRBJ2-5 TRBV12-5 CASGLVGRGQETQYF TGTGCTAGTGGATTGGTAGGAAGAGGCCAAGAGACCCAGTACTTC
TRBD1 NA TRBJ2-3 TRBV18 CASSRTRQGGTDTQYF TGTGCCAGCTCACGGACGCGACAGGGTGGGACAGATACGCAGTATTTT
NA once TRBJ2-7 TRBV5-6 CASSLLSSYEQYF TGTGCCAGCAGCTTATTATCTTCCTACGAGCAGTACTTC
NA NA TRBJ2-2 TRBV11-1 CASSSRTPNTGELFF TGTGCCAGCAGCTCCAGGACCCCGAACACCGGGGAGCTGTTTTTT